This T cell receptor (beta chain) was recorded in a study of blood T cell repertoires in COVID-19. Across the whole study: Spain, Italy and the United States supplied samples that represented acute and convalescent COVID-19. Sources were T cells, B-cell-depleted T cells, or PBMCs; the material itself was cDNA or gDNA.

Germline V gives CDR1 SGHKS, CDR2 YYEKEE (reference sequence). V trimming: 0 bases; J trimming: 4 bases; junction bases outside the gene matches: 3. The length of the CDR3 is 15 residues. Source study methods: For nucleated cells, counts were estimated from reference gene primer amplification. TCRdb's copy holds only in-frame clones and misses some; the assay was immunoSEQ multiplex PCR. The V and J calls and the clone size are those of that table, but D and trimming were determined from the DNA. The top ten hold about 9.9% of the sample, which has around 94,000 clones, almost 85% seen once. Input material: peripheral blood. This clonotype was obtained from a man aged 35 to 55 with active or convalescent COVID-19. V usage is TRBV5-5 and J usage is TRBJ2-2; TRBD1 matches at 7 bases. CDR3 loop: CASSLARTGTGELFF. The CDR3 DNA is TGTGCCAGCAGCTTGGCCCGGACAGGCACCGGGGAGCTGTTTTTT.